Listed below are T cell receptor beta chains from one sample, sequenced in a study of shared clonotypes between healthy human individuals. Sequencing used immunoSEQ multiplex PCR; TCRdb keeps in-frame clones, though not all of them. The table records around 2.3 million clones, nearly 97% of them present only once. The sequenced sample consisted of naive CD4+ T cells sorted from blood. All receptors derive from a man younger than 30 in good health. The CDR3 runs from the conserved cysteine through the conserved F or W. The D gene is left open where the match is weak. Clone size appears in some rows only: once, few, many, or a class for an expanded clone.

CDR3 protein: CASTGGAFSTGELFF; CDR3 DNA: TGTGCCAGTACAGGGGGCGCCTTTAGCACCGGGGAGCTGTTTTTT; clone size: -; D gene: TRBD1; V gene: TRBV6-1; J gene: TRBJ2-2
CDR3 protein: CASSAPTSGGDDSPLHF; CDR3 DNA: TGTGCCAGCAGCGCACCTACCTCGGGAGGGGACGATTCACCCCTCCACTTT; clone size: few; D gene: -; V gene: TRBV9; J gene: TRBJ1-6
CDR3 protein: CASSSLGLAANEQFF; CDR3 DNA: TGCGCCAGCAGCTCCTTGGGACTAGCGGCTAATGAGCAGTTCTTC; clone size: -; D gene: TRBD2; V gene: TRBV5-1; J gene: TRBJ2-1
CDR3 protein: CASSPLAGGNTDTQYF; CDR3 DNA: TGTGCCAGCTCACCACTGGCGGGGGGAAACACAGATACGCAGTATTTT; clone size: -; D gene: TRBD2; V gene: TRBV18; J gene: TRBJ2-3
CDR3 protein: CASSLGSGSLFF; CDR3 DNA: TGTGCCAGCAGCTTAGGGTCAGGGTCACTGTTTTTT; clone size: -; D gene: -; V gene: TRBV7-2; J gene: TRBJ1-4
CDR3 protein: CASSLWPRPTVETQYF; CDR3 DNA: TGCGCCAGCAGCTTATGGCCCCGACCCACGGTGGAGACCCAGTACTTC; clone size: -; D gene: -; V gene: TRBV5-1; J gene: TRBJ2-5
CDR3 protein: CSVTRSYGYTF; CDR3 DNA: TGCAGCGTCACGAGGTCGTATGGCTACACCTTC; clone size: -; D gene: -; V gene: TRBV29-1; J gene: TRBJ1-2
CDR3 protein: CASSPGTGGNYGYTF; CDR3 DNA: TGTGCCAGCAGCCCTGGGACAGGGGGAAACTATGGCTACACCTTC; clone size: -; D gene: TRBD1; V gene: TRBV7-9; J gene: TRBJ1-2
CDR3 protein: CASRRGAGGNNSPLHF; CDR3 DNA: TGTGCCAGTAGAAGGGGGGCAGGAGGGAATAATTCACCCCTCCACTTT; clone size: few; D gene: -; V gene: TRBV19; J gene: TRBJ1-6
CDR3 protein: CAWSVPPGGVGNQPQHF; CDR3 DNA: TGTGCCTGGAGTGTACCCCCTGGAGGGGTCGGCAATCAGCCCCAGCATTTT; clone size: -; D gene: -; V gene: TRBV30; J gene: TRBJ1-5
CDR3 protein: CASSLEGFETQYF; CDR3 DNA: TGCGCCAGCAGCTTGGAAGGTTTCGAGACCCAGTACTTC; clone size: -; D gene: -; V gene: TRBV5-1; J gene: TRBJ2-5
CDR3 protein: CASSLDLTGPDTQYF; CDR3 DNA: TGTGCCAGCAGCTTAGATTTGACAGGGCCAGATACGCAGTATTTT; clone size: -; D gene: TRBD1; V gene: TRBV7-9; J gene: TRBJ2-3
CDR3 protein: CASSQDWRTTGNTIYF; CDR3 DNA: TGCGCCAGCAGCCAAGATTGGCGAACTACTGGAAACACCATATATTTT; clone size: -; D gene: -; V gene: TRBV4-1; J gene: TRBJ1-3